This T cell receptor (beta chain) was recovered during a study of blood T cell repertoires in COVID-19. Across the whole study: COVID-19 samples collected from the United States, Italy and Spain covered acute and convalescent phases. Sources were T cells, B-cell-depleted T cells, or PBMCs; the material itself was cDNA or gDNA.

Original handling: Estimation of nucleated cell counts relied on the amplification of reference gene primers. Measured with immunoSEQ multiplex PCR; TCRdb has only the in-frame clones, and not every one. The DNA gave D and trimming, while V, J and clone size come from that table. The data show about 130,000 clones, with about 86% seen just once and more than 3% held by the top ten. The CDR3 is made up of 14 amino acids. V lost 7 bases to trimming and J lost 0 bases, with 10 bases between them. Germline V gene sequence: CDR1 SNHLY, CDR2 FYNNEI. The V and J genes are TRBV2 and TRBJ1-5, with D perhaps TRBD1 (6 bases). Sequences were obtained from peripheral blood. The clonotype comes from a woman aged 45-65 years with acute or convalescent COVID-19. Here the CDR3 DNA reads TGTGCCAGCACGGGGGGACATAGCAATCAGCCCCAGCATTTT. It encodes CASTGGHSNQPQHF.